These T cell receptor beta chains were read from a single sample in a study of cytomegalovirus exposure and HLA in healthy donors. Libraries were prepared by immunoSEQ multiplex PCR; TCRdb keeps only in-frame clonotypes and omits some of them. The data hold 150,000 to 200,000 clones, with 75% to 90% observed a single time. Sequencing was performed on PBMCs. These receptors were taken from a man aged 30 to 45 in good health and CMV-seronegative. Each CDR3 is given with its conserved first and last residue. The D gene is left open where the match is weak. The size entry is marked missing in some rows and otherwise reads once, few, many or a size class.

d_call	v_call	clone_size	j_call	cdr3_nt	cdr3_aa
NA	TRBV28	NA	TRBJ2-7	TGTGCCAGCAGTTTATTCGGGGGATCCTACGAGCAGTACTTC	CASSLFGGSYEQYF
TRBD2	TRBV30	NA	TRBJ2-7	TGTGCCTGGAGTGTACAGTTAGCGGGCTTTTACGAGCAGTACTTC	CAWSVQLAGFYEQYF
NA	TRBV13	NA	TRBJ2-3	TGTGCCAGCAGCTCCCACCTCCTCCCGGGTGAGCCCCTTGGAGATACGCAGTATTTT	CASSSHLLPGEPLGDTQYF
NA	TRBV5-4	NA	TRBJ1-2	TGTGCCAGCAGCTTGGCCGAAGGCCTAAGAGGAGGTGGCTACACCTTC	CASSLAEGLRGGGYTF
TRBD1	TRBV12-5	few	TRBJ2-3	TGTGCTAGTGCCTCTGCCGGGACAGGGAGCCCAGATACGCAGTATTTT	CASASAGTGSPDTQYF
NA	TRBV9	few	TRBJ2-2	TGTGCCAGCAGCGTCTACTGGAAAGGGGACACCGGGGAGCTGTTTTTT	CASSVYWKGDTGELFF
TRBD2	TRBV9	NA	TRBJ2-1	TGTGCCAGCAGCGTCCTAGCGGGAGGGCCCAATGAGCAGTTCTTC	CASSVLAGGPNEQFF
NA	TRBV18	NA	TRBJ2-7	TGTGCCAGCTCACCACCGGACAGTTCCTACGAGCAGTACTTC	CASSPPDSSYEQYF
TRBD1	TRBV5-1	NA	TRBJ2-1	TGCGCCAGCAGCTTGGCTGGGACAGGGGTCTTCTCCTACAATGAGCAGTTCTTC	CASSLAGTGVFSYNEQFF
NA	TRBV19	NA	TRBJ1-1	TGTGCCAGTAGTGATAAGGGGGAAGAGAACACTGAAGCTTTCTTT	CASSDKGEENTEAFF
NA	TRBV28	NA	TRBJ1-1	TGTGCCAGCAGCTCTGGGGGCATGAACACTGAAGCTTTCTTT	CASSSGGMNTEAFF
NA	TRBV6-5	NA	TRBJ1-1	TGTGCCAGCAGTTCGGGGTTGTTTTCTGAAGCTTTCTTT	CASSSGLFSEAFF
TRBD1	TRBV7-6	NA	TRBJ2-7	TGTGCCAGCAGCCCGCGGGACAGGGGGAAAGACGAGCAGTACTTC	CASSPRDRGKDEQYF
NA	TRBV14	NA	TRBJ1-1	TGTGCCAGCAGCCTAAGCATGAACACTGAAGCTTTCTTT	CASSLSMNTEAFF
TRBD1	TRBV28	once	TRBJ1-1	TGTGCCAGCAGCCACAGGGGGGGGAACACTGAAGCTTTCTTT	CASSHRGGNTEAFF
TRBD1	TRBV6-5	few	TRBJ1-5	TGTGCCAGCAGTGACAGGGCCCTCAATCAGCCCCAGCATTTT	CASSDRALNQPQHF
NA	TRBV7-3	NA	TRBJ1-1	TGTGCCAGCAGCCCGTCGGGCGCGGGGAACACTGAAGCTTTCTTT	CASSPSGAGNTEAFF
NA	TRBV7-6	NA	TRBJ2-7	TGTGCCAGCAGCTTAGCGTCGGGCAGGGCCCCAGCTGAGCAGTACTTC	CASSLASGRAPAEQYF
TRBD1	TRBV27	NA	TRBJ2-7	TGTGCCAGCAGTTTCCTCGCTCCGGGACAGGGGTCCTACGAGCAGTACTTC	CASSFLAPGQGSYEQYF
TRBD2	TRBV7-8	NA	TRBJ2-5	TGTGCCAGCAGCATCCCTGCGGGGGAGGAGACCCAGTACTTC	CASSIPAGEETQYF
NA	TRBV7-2	NA	TRBJ2-3	TGTGCCAGCAGCTCGTTTGACAGGACCTTCACAGATACGCAGTATTTT	CASSSFDRTFTDTQYF
NA	TRBV9	NA	TRBJ2-1	TGTGCCAGCAGCTATAGTGGAGGGCCGTACAATGAGCAGTTCTTC	CASSYSGGPYNEQFF
TRBD2	TRBV4-3	NA	TRBJ2-7	TGCGCCAGCAGCCAAGAGGGGAGGGAGTACGACGAGCAGTACTTC	CASSQEGREYDEQYF
NA	TRBV15	NA	TRBJ2-7	TGTGCCACCAGCAGAGATCAGGGGAACGAGCAGTACTTC	CATSRDQGNEQYF
NA	TRBV6-4	once	TRBJ2-3	TGTGCCAGCTCTCACGGGACAACGTTCACAGATACGCAGTATTTT	CASSHGTTFTDTQYF
TRBD1	TRBV6-6	once	TRBJ1-5	TGTGCCAGCAGACCTCCCGGACAGGATAGTCAGCCCCAGCATTTT	CASRPPGQDSQPQHF
TRBD1	TRBV4-2	NA	TRBJ2-2	TGTGCCAGCAGCCAAGAGTGGCCAGGGACAGGGTCGACCGGGGAGCTGTTTTTT	CASSQEWPGTGSTGELFF
TRBD1	TRBV7-9	few	TRBJ2-1	TGTGCCAGCAGCTGGGGACAGTACAATGAGCAGTTCTTC	CASSWGQYNEQFF
TRBD1	TRBV30	few	TRBJ1-1	TGTGCCTGGAGCTGGGGACAGGGGGGGACTGAAGCTTTCTTT	CAWSWGQGGTEAFF
TRBD2	TRBV4-2	NA	TRBJ2-1	TGTGCCAGCAGCCACCAAGGACTAGCGGGAGGGCTCGTGAGGTCCTACAATGAGCAGTTCTTC	CASSHQGLAGGLVRSYNEQFF
TRBD2	TRBV7-6	NA	TRBJ2-2	TGTGCCAGCAGCGTCACTTCCGGACTAGCGGGAGGAGGAGGGGAGCTGTTTTTT	CASSVTSGLAGGGGELFF
NA	TRBV27	NA	TRBJ1-6	TGTGCCAGCAGTTTGTTATCCTATAATTCACCCCTCCACTTT	CASSLLSYNSPLHF
TRBD2	TRBV27	NA	TRBJ2-3	TGTGCCAGCAAAACTAGCGGGAAATACACAGATACGCAGTATTTT	CASKTSGKYTDTQYF
NA	TRBV7-9	few	TRBJ1-5	TGTGCCAGCAGCAAGAGCCTCAATCAGCCCCAGCATTTT	CASSKSLNQPQHF
TRBD2	TRBV29-1	NA	TRBJ2-7	TGCAGCGTTAGGGCGGGAGAACCCTACGAGCAGTACTTC	CSVRAGEPYEQYF
NA	TRBV6-1	NA	TRBJ1-3	TGTGCCAGCGGCCGCTCTTCAGGAAACACCATATATTTT	CASGRSSGNTIYF
NA	TRBV7-2	NA	TRBJ2-7	TGTGCCAGCAGCTCCCAGGGGTACGAGCAGTACTTC	CASSSQGYEQYF
TRBD1	TRBV28	few	TRBJ1-5	TGTGCCAGCAAGAGACAGGGAAGAGGTCAGCCCCAGCATTTT	CASKRQGRGQPQHF
NA	TRBV28	few	TRBJ1-2	TGTGCCAGCAGTTTTCTTTGGGGCCCAGGGGTTGCGGGCTATGGCTACACCTTC	CASSFLWGPGVAGYGYTF
TRBD1	TRBV29-1	NA	TRBJ2-3	TGCAGCGCTTATGGGCCGGGACAGAGCACAGATACGCAGTATTTT	CSAYGPGQSTDTQYF
NA	TRBV6-5	NA	TRBJ1-6	TGTGCCAGCAGTTACTATGGAGACTTTAATTCACCCCTCCACTTT	CASSYYGDFNSPLHF
NA	TRBV30	NA	TRBJ2-5	TGTGCCTGGAAGGACTCCGAGACCCAGTACTTC	CAWKDSETQYF
NA	TRBV6-4	NA	TRBJ2-3	TGTGCCAGCAGTGACTCTGGGGGCAGGCATACGCAGTATTTT	CASSDSGGRHTQYF
NA	TRBV4-1	NA	TRBJ2-4	TGCGCCAGCAGCCAAGCCTTAGCCAAAAACATTCAGTACTTC	CASSQALAKNIQYF
NA	TRBV5-1	NA	TRBJ2-1	TGCGCCAGCAGCTTGGATACACCCCAAAGATACAATGAGCAGTTCTTC	CASSLDTPQRYNEQFF
TRBD1	TRBV28	once	TRBJ1-5	TGTGCCAGCAGTTTAGAAGGACAGGGAAATCAGCCCCAGCATTTT	CASSLEGQGNQPQHF
NA	TRBV19	NA	TRBJ1-5	TGTGCCAGTAGGGTCGGTGATCAGCCCCAGCATTTT	CASRVGDQPQHF
TRBD2	TRBV10-3	NA	TRBJ2-3	TGTGCCATCAGCCGACTAGCGGGGGGGCCAAGGCGTAGAGACACGCAGTATTTT	CAISRLAGGPRRRDTQYF
TRBD2	TRBV5-6	NA	TRBJ2-7	TGTGCCAGCAGCTTGGGCCTAGCGGTAACCTCCTACGAGCAGTACTTC	CASSLGLAVTSYEQYF
NA	TRBV18	NA	TRBJ1-5	TGTGCCAGCTCGCCCAACAGGCAGATTGGACAGCCCCAGCATTTT	CASSPNRQIGQPQHF
NA	TRBV7-6	once	TRBJ1-5	TGTGCCAGCAGCTTAGTTCCCGATCAGCCCCAGCATTTT	CASSLVPDQPQHF
TRBD1	TRBV19	NA	TRBJ1-5	TGTGCCAGTTTTGGGACAGGTAGGAGCAATCAGCCCCAGCATTTT	CASFGTGRSNQPQHF
NA	TRBV28	NA	TRBJ1-1	TGTGCCAGCAGTTTAATCCAGGCAAACACTGAAGCTTTCTTT	CASSLIQANTEAFF